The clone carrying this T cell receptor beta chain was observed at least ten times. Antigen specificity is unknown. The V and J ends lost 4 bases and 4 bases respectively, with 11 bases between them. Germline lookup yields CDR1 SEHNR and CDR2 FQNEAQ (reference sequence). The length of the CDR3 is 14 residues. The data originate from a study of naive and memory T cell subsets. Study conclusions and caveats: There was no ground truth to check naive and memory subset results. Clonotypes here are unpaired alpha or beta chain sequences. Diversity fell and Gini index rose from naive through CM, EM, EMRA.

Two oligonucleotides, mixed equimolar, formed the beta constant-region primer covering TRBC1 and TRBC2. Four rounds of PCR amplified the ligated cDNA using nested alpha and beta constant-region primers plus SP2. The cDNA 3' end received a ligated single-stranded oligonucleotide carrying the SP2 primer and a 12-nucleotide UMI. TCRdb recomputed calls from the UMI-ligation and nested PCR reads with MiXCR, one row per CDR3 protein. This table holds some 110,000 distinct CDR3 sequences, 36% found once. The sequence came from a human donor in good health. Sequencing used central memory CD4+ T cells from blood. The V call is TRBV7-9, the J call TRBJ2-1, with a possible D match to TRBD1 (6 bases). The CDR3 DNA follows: TGTGCCAGCAGCTGGGGGCTGCGATACAATGAGCAGTTCTTC. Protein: CASSWGLRYNEQFF.